These 32 T cell receptor beta chains share one sample of origin, sequenced in a study of response to subunit inactivated influenza vaccine. MiXCR, applied by TCRdb to the RT-PCR reads, yields one record per CDR3 protein. The table records hundreds of thousands of distinct CDR3 sequences, 7.6% of them present only once. Sequencing was performed on PBMCs from blood, taken about 24 months after vaccination. Every receptor here comes from a man between 50 and 70 years old who received an inactivated influenza vaccine.

This clonotype was detected many times. The V call is TRBV4-3, the J call TRBJ2-1; 12 bases line up with TRBD2. V was pared by 0 bases and J by 7 bases, with 1 base of the junction left unmatched. In germline, CDR1 is LGHNA, CDR2 YSLEER. This CDR3 comprises 15 residues. The CDR3, as DNA: TGCGCCAGCAGCCAAGAAACTAGCGGGAGGAATGAGCAGTTCTTC. Translated, it gives CASSQETSGRNEQFF.

The chain recombines TRBV20-1 with TRBJ1-6, with D perhaps TRBD1 (5 bases). The CDR3 is 14 amino acids. CDR1 and CDR2 from the germline V gene are DFQATT and SNEGSKA (reference sequence). Trimming removed 5 bases from V and 10 bases from J, with 18 bases in between. CDR3 bases: TGCAGTGCTTGGGCAGGGACCGGGTGGTCACCCCTCCACTTT. Translated, it gives CSAWAGTGWSPLHF.

The chain combines TRBV20-1 with TRBJ2-2; D perhaps matches TRBD2 (5 bases). The CDR3 runs 15 residues. V was clipped by 6 bases and J by 6 bases, with 20 bases between them. Germline values: CDR1 DFQATT, CDR2 SNEGSKA (reference sequence). The CDR3: CSAPSYSGRAGELFF. The CDR3 region has the DNA TGCAGTGCGCCGAGCTACAGCGGAAGGGCCGGGGAGCTGTTTTTT.

The chain couples TRBV11-1 to TRBJ2-1; 10 bases agree with TRBD2. Germline lookup yields CDR1 SGHAT and CDR2 FQDESV (reference sequence). This CDR3 contains 15 residues. V lost 1 base, J lost 9 bases, and 6 bases stayed unmatched. The CDR3 region is CASSLGSGGAREQFF. The CDR3 DNA reads as TGTGCCAGCAGCTTAGGAAGCGGGGGGGCACGTGAGCAGTTCTTC.

This clonotype was counted at least ten times. The chain employs TRBV6-1 and TRBJ1-6; 9 nucleotides align to TRBD1. The CDR3 spans 14 residues. Unmatched junction bases numbered 4, after V lost 6 bases and J lost 7 bases. CDR1 and CDR2 from the germline V gene are MNHNS and SASEGT. The CDR3 sequence: CASRGQGGNSPLHF. The CDR3 DNA sequence: TGTGCCAGCAGGGGACAGGGTGGAAATTCACCCCTCCACTTT.

This clonotype was seen a few times. This chain links TRBV9 with TRBJ2-1, with D unresolved. The CDR3 is 14 amino acids. V was clipped by 0 bases and J by 6 bases, with 10 bases between them. The germline V gene has CDR1 SGDLS and CDR2 YYNGEE. The CDR3 region has the DNA TGTGCCAGCAGCGTAGGCTCCTACCCCAATGAGCAGTTCTTC. Translating it yields CASSVGSYPNEQFF.

In the case of this clonotype: A much larger clone differs from this one at a single base, so this may be a read error. The gene calls are TRBV29-1 and TRBJ1-5; D ambiguous. Trimming removed 4 bases from V and 7 bases from J, with 17 bases in between. CDR3 length: 14 amino acids. Germline CDR1 is SQVTM and CDR2 is ANQGSEA. CDR3 nucleotides: TGCAGCGTTGCCCGAGCAAGCGTCGGACAGCCCCAGCATTTT. This translates into CSVARASVGQPQHF.

This clonotype has just a few counts. V usage is TRBV5-8 and J usage is TRBJ2-3; 13 bases map to TRBD2. The CDR3 runs 18 residues. Germline V gives CDR1 SGHTS, CDR2 YDEGEE. Germline trimming cut 0 bases from V and 2 bases from J; bases unmatched to any gene: 6. CDR3 in amino acids: CASSLVRTSGGTTDTQYF. As DNA, the CDR3 is TGTGCCAGCAGCTTGGTGAGGACTAGCGGGGGCACCACAGATACGCAGTATTTT.

The rearrangement uses TRBV12-3 or TRBV12-4 and TRBJ2-5; no clear D. Between the trimmed V and J ends, which lost 7 bases and 1 base, there was a span of 13 bases. The length of the CDR3 is 14 residues. CDR3 region: CASKAEKVQETQYF. CDR3 nucleotides: TGTGCCAGCAAGGCGGAAAAGGTCCAAGAGACCCAGTACTTC.

This clonotype showed up just a few times. The conserved phenylalanine or tryptophan normally closing the CDR3 is absent here, so this likely arose from a read error. J is TRBJ1-1 and V is TRBV10-3; D not resolved. Trimming took 3 bases from V and 4 from J, leaving 15 bases between them. CDR3 length equals 15 residues. In germline, CDR1 is ENHRY, CDR2 SYGVKD. DNA of the CDR3: TGTGCCATCAGTGACGGCGTGGGGAAGAGCACTGAAGCTTTCCTT. As protein: CAISDGVGKSTEAFL.

The chain couples TRBV30 to TRBJ2-5; D unclear. CDR1 GTSNPN and CDR2 SVGIG come from the germline V gene (reference sequence). Between the trimmed V and J ends, which lost 1 base and 2 bases, there was a span of 2 bases. The CDR3 contains 11 residues. Here the CDR3 reads CAWSDQETQYF. The DNA for the CDR3 is TGTGCCTGGAGTGATCAAGAGACCCAGTACTTC.

This clonotype showed up just a few times. The gene calls are TRBV3-1 and TRBJ2-5; a possible D gene is TRBD2 (5 bases). The CDR3 loop spans 15 amino acids. CDR1 LGHDT and CDR2 YNNKEL come from the germline V gene (reference sequence). The germline V and J ends were trimmed by 0 bases and 3 bases, with 11 bases remaining between them. The CDR3 DNA is TGTGCCAGCAGCCAAGAACTGGTGAGGGAAGAGACCCAGTACTTC. It is translated as CASSQELVREETQYF.

The rearrangement links TRBV5-1 to TRBJ1-1; 7 nucleotides line up with TRBD1. The CDR3 extends over 14 amino acids. Losses at the gene ends were 1 base for V and 5 bases for J; bases not matched to a gene: 5. The germline gives CDR1 SGHRS, CDR2 YFSETQ. The CDR3 region has the DNA TGCGCCAGCAGCTTGACAGGGGAGGGGACTGAAGCTTTCTTT. Translated, it gives CASSLTGEGTEAFF.

This clonotype has just a few counts. The V gene is TRBV15, the J gene TRBJ2-3, with unresolved D. The V and J ends lost 1 base and 11 bases respectively, with 13 bases between them. Per the germline V gene, CDR1 is LNHNV and CDR2 is YYDKDF (reference sequence). The CDR3 is 13 amino acids. The CDR3: CATSRGSVSGQYF. The CDR3 DNA sequence: TGTGCCACCAGCAGAGGTTCGGTGAGTGGGCAGTATTTT.

This clonotype was recorded at least ten times. The J gene is TRBJ2-2, the V gene TRBV14, with a weak D call TRBD2 (6 bases). Germline V gene data show CDR1 as SGHDN and CDR2 as FVKESK. The CDR3 loop spans 14 amino acids. Trimming removed 5 bases at V and 6 bases at J, with 13 bases between. The CDR3 region is CASSALGGAGELFF. CDR3 bases: TGTGCCAGCAGCGCCCTCGGGGGAGCCGGGGAGCTGTTTTTT.

This clonotype was found many times. The chain recombines TRBV20-1 with TRBJ2-1, with TRBD2 matching over 10 bases. The CDR3 consists of 15 residues. From germline, CDR1 is DFQATT and CDR2 SNEGSKA (reference sequence). With 5 bases clipped from V and 2 bases from J, the junction kept 6 bases outside the gene matches. CDR3 nucleotide sequence: TGCAGTGCTGGACTAGCGGTGAATACCTACAATGAGCAGTTCTTC. Its translation is CSAGLAVNTYNEQFF.

This clonotype was seen many times. The chain is built from TRBV12-3 or TRBV12-4 and TRBJ1-4; unclear D gene. The V gene lost 3 bases and the J gene lost 8 bases, with 10 bases spanning the gap. The CDR3 runs to 13 residues. CDR3 DNA sequence: TGTGCCAGCAGTTTTGGGAATAGGGAAAAACTGTTTTTT. It is translated as CASSFGNREKLFF.

This clonotype was picked up a small number of times. V usage is TRBV7-2 and J usage is TRBJ2-3; maybe TRBD1 (5 bases). The CDR3 is 17 amino acids. Trimming left V 5 bases short and J 0 bases short, with 18 bases between. Germline V gene sequence: CDR1 SGHTA, CDR2 FQGNSA. The DNA for the CDR3 is TGTGCCAGCAGCACAAGCTGGGGCTATGGTAGCACAGATACGCAGTATTTT. It encodes CASSTSWGYGSTDTQYF.

The chain recombines TRBV7-9 with TRBJ1-2, with TRBD1 matching over 8 bases. Trimming removed 1 base from V and 6 bases from J; junction bases left unmatched: 4. CDR1 is SEHNR and CDR2 is FQNEAQ in the germline V gene (reference sequence). CDR3 length: 14 residues. The CDR3 nucleotides are TGTGCCAGCAGCTTAGAAAACAGGGGGAATGGCTACACCTTC. This sequence encodes CASSLENRGNGYTF. Based on the CDR3 plus reference TRBV7-9 and TRBJ1-2, the full variable domain is DTGVSQNPRHKITKRGQNVTFRCDPISEHNRLYWYRQTLGQGPEFLTYFQNEAQLEKSRLLSDRFSAERPKGSFSTLEIQRTEQGDSAMYLCASSLENRGNGYTFGSGTRLTVV.

Comments on this clonotype: A single base separates this from a much larger clone, so it may be a read error. This sequence joins TRBV5-1 and TRBJ1-4, with D unresolved. Germline-derived CDR1 and CDR2 are SGHRS and YFSETQ. CDR3 length equals 15 residues. CDR3 nucleotides: TGCGCCAGCAGCTTGGCCGGAGGAAGGAATGATAAACTGTTTTTT. Its protein is CASSLAGGRNDKLFF.

The rearrangement uses TRBV7-9 and TRBJ1-2, with TRBD1 matching 10 bases. CDR1 is SEHNR and CDR2 is FQNEAQ in the germline V gene (reference sequence). The trim removed 7 bases at V and 13 bases at J, leaving 9 bases unmatched. The CDR3 consists of 12 residues. CDR3 sequence reads: CASIGTGVLCTF. The CDR3 bases are TGTGCCAGCATCGGGACAGGGGTACTGTGCACCTTC.

In the case of this clonotype: A read error may be the cause here, since a much bigger clone is one base away. The rearrangement joins TRBV29-1 to TRBJ2-1; the match to TRBD2 covers 7 bases. The CDR3 totals 14 residues. CDR1 is SQVTM, CDR2 ANQGSEA, per germline. V lost 6 bases and J lost 3; bases outside the gene matches: 8. The DNA for the CDR3 is TGCAGCGTAGAGTGGCTAGCGGTCTACAATGAGCAGTTCTTC. Protein sequence: CSVEWLAVYNEQFF.

The gene calls are TRBV28 and TRBJ2-7, with D possibly TRBD2 on 6 matching bases. The CDR3 has 15 residues. Trimming removed 5 bases at V and 3 bases at J, with 17 bases between. CDR1 is MDHEN, CDR2 SYDVKM, per germline. CDR3 DNA: TGTGCCAGCAGTATGAGGAGGGCCGACTACTACGAGCAGTACTTC. Residues: CASSMRRADYYEQYF.

The chain is built from TRBV7-2 and TRBJ2-5, with D perhaps assigned TRBD1 or TRBD2 (5 bases each). This CDR3 is 14 amino acids long. Germline V gene sequence: CDR1 SGHTA, CDR2 FQGNSA. Between the trimmed V and J ends, which lost 0 bases and 5 bases, there was a span of 10 bases. CDR3 sequence reads: CASSLAGVVETQYF. The CDR3 nucleotides read TGTGCCAGCAGCTTAGCGGGGGTCGTGGAGACCCAGTACTTC.

This clonotype came up a few times. V gene TRBV7-8 combines with J gene TRBJ1-1, with D uncertain. In germline, CDR1 is SGHVS, CDR2 FQNEAQ. CDR3 length: 14 amino acids. The V gene lost 5 bases and the J gene lost 4 bases, with 14 bases spanning the gap. CDR3 residues: CASSLGVGFTEAFF. In DNA form, the CDR3 reads TGTGCCAGCAGCCTCGGGGTGGGTTTCACTGAAGCTTTCTTT.

The V call is TRBV21-1, the J call TRBJ2-7. TRBV21-1 is given as a pseudogene. The length of the CDR3 is 11 residues. CDR3 DNA: TGTGCCAGCAGCAACCCCCACGAGCAGTACTTC. As protein: CASSNPHEQYF.

This clonotype has at least ten counts. The V and J genes are TRBV20-1 and TRBJ1-5; 7 positions match TRBD1. The CDR3 totals 14 residues. Trimming removed 4 bases from V and 8 bases from J; junction bases left unmatched: 11. Germline CDR1 is DFQATT and CDR2 is SNEGSKA (reference sequence). The CDR3 region has the DNA TGCAGTGCTACAGGGACAGCCCTTATGGAGCCCCAGCATTTT. It codes for CSATGTALMEPQHF.

This clonotype was seen repeatedly, ten times or more. This sequence joins TRBV12-3 or TRBV12-4 and TRBJ2-1, with 10 bases that match TRBD2. The CDR3 is made up of 16 amino acids. The V and J ends lost 2 bases and 8 bases, in that order; junction bases with no gene match: 9. The CDR3 nucleotides are TGTGCCAGCAGTTTATTGCTAGCGGGAGCCGGGGATGAGCAGTTCTTC. This sequence encodes CASSLLLAGAGDEQFF.

The chain has TRBV20-1 and TRBJ2-5; D call uncertain. Deletions cut 3 bases from V and 0 bases from J, with 11 bases between. Germline CDR1 reads DFQATT; CDR2 reads SNEGSKA (reference sequence). The CDR3 totals 14 residues. The CDR3 region is CSASFSGDQETQYF. CDR3 nucleotide sequence: TGCAGTGCTAGTTTTAGTGGCGACCAAGAGACCCAGTACTTC.

The chain has TRBV5-6 and TRBJ1-2; possible D gene TRBD1, 5 bases. This CDR3 is 14 amino acids long. Trimming left V 2 bases short and J 5 bases short, with 13 bases between. The germline V gene encodes CDR1 SGHDT and CDR2 YYEEEE. The CDR3 nucleotides read TGTGCCAGCAGCTTTTCCACGGGGGTGTATGGCTACACCTTC. This translates into CASSFSTGVYGYTF.

This clonotype was recorded many times. The rearrangement uses TRBV5-1 and TRBJ2-5; the match to TRBD2 covers 10 bases. Trimming at V came to 0 bases and at J to 5 bases, leaving 10 bases not matched to a gene. The CDR3 runs to 17 residues. The germline gives CDR1 SGHRS, CDR2 YFSETQ. CDR3 in DNA: TGCGCCAGCAGCTTGGGGTCCCTAGCGGGAGTGGCGGAGACCCAGTACTTC. Encoded protein: CASSLGSLAGVAETQYF.

This clonotype has a handful of counts. This chain connects TRBV10-3 to TRBJ2-5; TRBD1 matches 7 bases. Trimming cost V 3 bases and J 4 bases; bases outside gene matches: 2. Per the germline V gene, CDR1 is ENHRY and CDR2 is SYGVKD. The CDR3 is 13 amino acids. As DNA, the CDR3 is TGTGCCATCAGTGACAACAGGGGAGAGACCCAGTACTTC. It codes for CAISDNRGETQYF.